The next 24 T cell receptor beta chains were all read from a single sample in a study of CD8 T cells in Susac syndrome. An input of 0.5 to 1 ug of RNA was subjected to reverse transcription using random hexamers. TCRdb analysed the immunoSEQ multiplex PCR reads with MiXCR anew, one entry per CDR3 protein. This table has about 250,000 distinct CDR3 sequences, 85% to 95% appearing once. The source material was CD4+ T cells from PBMCs. The receptor source for this set is a human donor with multiple sclerosis.

V is TRBV29-1 and J is TRBJ2-3; 10 bases are a match to TRBD2. The CDR3 has 14 amino acids. V gave up 7 bases and J gave up 6 bases; unmatched junction bases: 10. Germline-derived CDR1 and CDR2 are SQVTM and ANQGSEA. The CDR3 reads CSELSGGAGDTQYF. CDR3 coding DNA: TGCAGCGAGCTAAGCGGGGGGGCCGGGGATACGCAGTATTTT.

The chain is built from TRBV18 and TRBJ1-1; 9 bases fit TRBD1. V trimming: 5 bases; J trimming: 6 bases; junction bases outside the gene matches: 7. CDR1 and CDR2 from the germline V gene are KGHSH and LQKENI. The CDR3 is made up of 14 amino acids. CDR3 sequence (DNA): TGTGCCAGCTCAGCCCGGGACAGGGAGTCTGAAGCTTTCTTT. Encoded protein: CASSARDRESEAFF.

The chain uses TRBV6-5 and TRBJ2-1; 8 bases fit TRBD1. The germline V gene has CDR1 MNHEY and CDR2 SVGAGI. V lost 5 bases and J lost 5; bases outside the gene matches: 5. The CDR3 extends over 14 amino acids. The CDR3 nucleotides are TGTGCCAGCAGTCCGGACAGGGAACACAATGAGCAGTTCTTC. This encodes CASSPDREHNEQFF.

The V and J genes are TRBV5-1 and TRBJ2-7; a possible D gene is TRBD1 (5 bases). The CDR3 runs 15 residues. V was shortened by 0 bases and J by 4 bases, with 14 bases between the two germline ends. Germline V CDR1 and CDR2: SGHRS, YFSETQ. CDR3 DNA: TGCGCCAGCAGCTTGGAAGGCAGGGCGGCGTACGAGCAGTACTTC. Protein: CASSLEGRAAYEQYF. The whole variable domain, filled in from reference TRBV5-1 and TRBJ2-7, reads KAGVTQTPRYLIKTRGQQVTLSCSPISGHRSVSWYQQTPGQGLQFLFEYFSETQRNKGNFPGRFSGRQFSNSRSEMNVSTLELGDSALYLCASSLEGRAAYEQYFGPGTRLTVT.

This clonotype appeared a single time. The J gene is TRBJ1-1, the V gene TRBV15; 8 nucleotides match TRBD1. Germline V gives CDR1 LNHNV, CDR2 YYDKDF (reference sequence). The CDR3 totals 16 residues. The J segment lost 4 bases and the V segment lost 4 bases, leaving 11 bases of the junction unmatched. CDR3 coding DNA: TGTGCCACCAGCACTGACAGGGGACCGCCTGGCACTGAAGCTTTCTTT. Its protein is CATSTDRGPPGTEAFF.

The chain recombines TRBV20-1 with TRBJ2-2, with TRBD1 identical over 9 bases. This CDR3 region has 15 residues. The germline CDR1 and CDR2 sequences are DFQATT and SNEGSKA (reference sequence). V was clipped by 5 bases and J by 7 bases; unmatched bases: 11. CDR3 nucleotides: TGCAGTGCTCCAAATGGGCAGGGACAGGGCGGGGAGCTGTTTTTT. It codes for CSAPNGQGQGGELFF.

This chain links TRBV14 with TRBJ1-2, with no clear D. This CDR3 region has 14 residues. Germline CDR1 SGHDN, CDR2 FVKESK. V was cut by 3 bases and J by 3 bases, with 11 bases left in between. This CDR3 reads CASSQDLWDYGYTF. CDR3 in DNA: TGTGCCAGCAGCCAGGATCTTTGGGACTATGGCTACACCTTC.

On this clonotype: One junction end does not reproduce the germline sequence, and a read error may be involved. The genes are TRBV29-1 and TRBJ2-4; 7 bases align to TRBD1. There are 15 residues in the CDR3. CDR1 SQVTM and CDR2 ANQGSEA come from the germline V gene. The CDR3 DNA sequence: TGCAGCGTCGAAGGGACAGCCCTAGCCAAAAACATTCAGTACTTC. Translated: CSVEGTALAKNIQYF.

This clonotype was recorded once. The chain uses TRBV19 and TRBJ2-2; D is uncertain. V dropped 6 bases and J dropped 3 bases, with 14 bases sitting between them. Germline CDR1 reads LNHDA; CDR2 reads SQIVND (reference sequence). The CDR3 has 15 amino acids. The CDR3 sequence: CASRVASGYTGELFF. Written as DNA, the CDR3 is TGTGCCAGTAGAGTAGCCTCGGGCTACACCGGGGAGCTGTTTTTT.

The chain combines TRBV27 with TRBJ2-2, with TRBD2 matching 10 bases. Germline V gene sequence: CDR1 MNHEY, CDR2 SMNVEV (reference sequence). This CDR3 has 13 residues. Unmatched junction bases numbered 2, after V lost 8 bases and J lost 5 bases. The CDR3 nucleotides read TGTGCCAGCTCGGGACTAGCGACCGGGGAGCTGTTTTTT. Translated: CASSGLATGELFF.

The V and J genes are TRBV20-1 and TRBJ2-1; D is perhaps TRBD2 (5 bases). The CDR3 runs 12 residues. Trimming cost V 7 bases and J 2 bases, with 9 bases left between them. Per the germline V gene, CDR1 is DFQATT and CDR2 is SNEGSKA (reference sequence). CDR3 nucleotide sequence: TGCAGTGTCCGACTACCCTACAATGAGCAGTTCTTC. This gives the protein CSVRLPYNEQFF.

This chain links TRBV20-1 with TRBJ1-2; a weak D match, TRBD1 (6 bases). Deletions cut 2 bases from V and 1 base from J, with 17 bases between. In germline, CDR1 is DFQATT, CDR2 SNEGSKA (reference sequence). The CDR3 runs 16 residues. The CDR3 DNA follows: TGCAGTGCTAGATCGGGGGGCAGGACTGATAACTATGGCTACACCTTC. It is translated as CSARSGGRTDNYGYTF.

This rearrangement joins TRBV6-5 to TRBJ1-2, with unresolved D. Trimming removed 0 bases from V and 1 base from J, with 9 bases in between. CDR3 length: 15 residues. The germline gives CDR1 MNHEY, CDR2 SVGAGI. The CDR3 reads CASSYSRSYNYGYTF. As DNA, the CDR3 is TGTGCCAGCAGTTACTCGCGTTCGTATAACTATGGCTACACCTTC.

The rearrangement links TRBV19 to TRBJ1-5; 7 bases fit TRBD1. Germline V lookup: CDR1 LNHDA, CDR2 SQIVND (reference sequence). V lost 3 bases to trimming and J lost 1 base; unmatched junction nucleotides: 6. The CDR3 is made up of 16 amino acids. CDR3 sequence (DNA): TGTGCCAGTAGTATTAGGGGGCGATTGAGCAATCAGCCCCAGCATTTT. Protein: CASSIRGRLSNQPQHF.

The chain couples TRBV19 to TRBJ1-1; unclear D gene. V lost 3 bases and J lost 2, with 7 bases in between. Germline CDR1 and CDR2: LNHDA and SQIVND (reference sequence). The CDR3 runs 13 residues. CDR3 protein: CASSIPPNTEAFF. CDR3 in DNA: TGTGCCAGTAGTATCCCGCCCAACACTGAAGCTTTCTTT.

The V and J genes are TRBV6-1 and TRBJ2-5, with D tentatively TRBD1 or TRBD2 (5 bases each). The V gene's germline CDR1 is MNHNS and CDR2 SASEGT. The CDR3 has 14 residues. Trimming shortened V by 1 base and J by 7 bases, and 13 bases separated the two germline ends. In DNA, the CDR3 is TGTGCCAGCAGTGAAGGGGACCGCGACGGGACCCAGTACTTC. It translates to CASSEGDRDGTQYF.

J is TRBJ1-3 and V is TRBV19; the D is unclear. The length of the CDR3 is 12 residues. Germline values: CDR1 LNHDA, CDR2 SQIVND (reference sequence). The V end was cut by 7 bases, the J end by 2 bases, with 6 bases between. CDR3 sequence: CASNSAGNTIYF. In nucleotides, the CDR3 is TGTGCCAGTAACTCGGCTGGAAACACCATATATTTT.

V usage is TRBV5-6 and J usage is TRBJ2-5; D gene ambiguous. This CDR3 comprises 14 residues. V was cut by 4 bases and J by 5 bases, with 15 bases left in between. The germline gives CDR1 SGHDT, CDR2 YYEEEE. CDR3 nucleotide sequence: TGTGCCAGCAGCCGTAGTGGGAACGGCGAGACCCAGTACTTC. The encoded protein is CASSRSGNGETQYF.

The chain has TRBV5-6 and TRBJ2-5; no firm D call. CDR3 size: 14 residues. Trimming took 3 bases from V and 5 from J, leaving 14 bases between them. Germline V lookup: CDR1 SGHDT, CDR2 YYEEEE. DNA of the CDR3: TGTGCCAGCAGCTCGTACGAGGTAAAGGAGACCCAGTACTTC. Protein product: CASSSYEVKETQYF.

The chain links TRBV30 to TRBJ2-7; tentative D call: TRBD1 (6 bases). The CDR3 is 12 amino acids. V gave up 3 bases and J gave up 5 bases, with 11 bases separating them. CDR1 is GTSNPN, CDR2 SVGIG, per germline (reference sequence). The chain's CDR3 is CAWRAGDHEQYV. The DNA for the CDR3 is TGTGCCTGGAGGGCAGGGGACCACGAGCAGTACGTC.

The chain has TRBV19 and TRBJ1-2; possible D gene TRBD1, 5 bases. CDR3 size: 13 residues. V was shortened by 1 base and J by 6 bases, with 9 bases between the two germline ends. Germline CDR1 LNHDA, CDR2 SQIVND (reference sequence). The CDR3 here is CASSIVDSNGYTF. The CDR3 DNA reads TGTGCCAGTAGTATAGTTGACAGCAATGGCTACACCTTC.

The V gene is TRBV14, the J gene TRBJ1-1; unclear D gene. V was cut by 1 base and J by 1 base, with 10 bases left in between. Per germline, CDR1 SGHDN and CDR2 FVKESK. This CDR3 is 15 amino acids long. As DNA, the CDR3 is TGTGCCAGCAGCCAAGTCCGGGTAACGAACACTGAAGCTTTCTTT. Protein sequence: CASSQVRVTNTEAFF.

J is TRBJ1-6 and V is TRBV6-5, with TRBD1 as a possible D gene (5 bases). There are 14 residues in the CDR3. The germline V and J ends were trimmed by 6 bases and 5 bases, with 11 bases remaining between them. Germline V CDR1 and CDR2: MNHEY, SVGAGI. In DNA, the CDR3 is TGTGCCAGCAGCCCCGGGACCCATAATTCACCCCTCCACTTT. Protein: CASSPGTHNSPLHF.

V and J are TRBV5-1 and TRBJ2-7, with D possibly matching TRBD2 (5 bases). Germline V gene data show CDR1 as SGHRS and CDR2 as YFSETQ. The CDR3 is 15 residues long. Trimming stripped 1 base from V and 5 bases from J, with 16 bases between. The CDR3 here is CASSLLASTIHEQYF. The CDR3, as DNA: TGCGCCAGCAGCTTGCTGGCTAGCACGATCCACGAGCAGTACTTC.